The present T cell receptor (beta chain) was sequenced within a study of blood T cells in healthy people across ages (dated by TCRdb to the mid-2010s). Concerning the study at large: In model experiments, template switching captured roughly one uniquely barcoded TCR beta cDNA molecule for every two T cells. To avoid experimental bias, donors of different ages were spread randomly across the sequencing lanes. Using the same blood draw, the study looked at two additional independent replicas of 1 million unique cDNA reads for two donors, one aged 18 to 30 and the other aged 80 or older. Donors were grouped into four age groups: young (average 16 years), middle-aged (roughly 38), aged (around 60) and long-lived (about 90). Age-related changes in TCR beta repertoire diversity were measured in the study by deep sequencing normalized with unique cDNA molecular identifiers. General study outcomes and caveats: Because profiling used bulk unsorted PBMCs, naive and antigen-experienced compartments could not be compared conclusively. The long-lived group showed more naive CD4+ T cells, fewer expanded clones and increased TCR diversity than the aged group, suggesting age selection. A strong correlation was found between observed TCR beta diversity and the percentage of naive T cells measured by flow cytometry. Donor CMV infection status was unknown, potentially confounding age-related changes in expanded clonotypes. Total diversity estimates from one million sequenced T cells were considered lower bounds and underestimates. As age increased, observed TCR beta diversity per million T cells dropped in a roughly linear way, and a significant reduction was already evident by age around 41.

V and J lose 2 bases and 0 bases, and a span of 11 bases separates them. From the cysteine up to the phenylalanine, the CDR3 has a length of 16 residues. Only CDR3 DNA remains: 48 bases, in frame from the first base. CDR1 and CDR2 (MDHEN, SYDVKM) derive from the germline V gene. Library construction relied on 5' RACE. Instrument on record: Illumina HiSeq 2500. A second roughly 7 to 12 cycle PCR used a sample-barcoded 5' primer and a J-beta primer mix. A template-switch 5' adaptor carrying 12 random nucleotides introduced a unique molecular identifier onto each TCR beta cDNA molecule. Each sample yielded at least 2.5 million CDR3-containing paired-end reads. First-strand cDNA was synthesized from all RNA with the Mint cDNA synthesis kit, primed by a TRBC-specific oligonucleotide. Following uracil-DNA glycosylase treatment, all cDNA underwent a first 18-cycle PCR with the universal primers M1SS and BC2_uni_R. In the authors' own workflow: Each sample was normalized by randomly selecting 1 million high-quality reads, each carrying a distinct molecular identifier. Instead of being binned into consensus sequences, reads with shared molecular identifiers were discarded. MiTCR, run with a Q25 quality threshold and the strictest error-elimination algorithm, handled CDR3 identification, clonotype clustering and error correction. A nonparametric unseen species model with Euler transformation was used to estimate a lower bound on total TCR beta diversity. In TCRdb, the public reads were trimmed at Q25 with fastp and aligned with MiXCR, with productive beta chains retained. All rows with the same CDR3 protein become a single entry with the most common DNA and genes. TCRdb, not the original authors, processed these V and J calls. The sample profile shows around 400,000 distinct CDR3 sequences; about 49% of them were found once. The ten top clones hold 51% of the sample.

The approximately 41 donors, aged roughly 6 to 90 years, were systemically healthy Caucasian individuals from Russia. Each donor gave ten milliliters of peripheral blood, collected into EDTA-treated Vacutainer tubes. Ficoll-Paque density-gradient centrifugation was used to isolate PBMCs, with at least 6 million obtained per sample. Total RNA was extracted from PBMCs with Trizol reagent, with at least 6 micrograms obtained per sample. For every donor, flow cytometry on a PBMC aliquot measured the percentage of naive CD45RAhigh/CD27high T cells. The sample holds a few counts of this clonotype. Its recognized antigen is unknown. It has no much larger one-base neighbor in the sample; base qualities were not kept.

Sequencing was performed on blood. Rearrangement joined TRBV28 to TRBJ2-1, with the D segment identity uncertain. The sequence derives from a man aged 55 to 69 in good health. The sequenced DNA is TGTGCCAGCAGTTTAGAGGCTTTGAGCTCCTACAATGAGCAGTTCTTC. It translates as CASSLEALSSYNEQFF.